This T cell receptor (beta chain) was observed in a study of long-term antiretroviral therapy in people with HIV. Whole-study context: The 2015 recommendation for immediate ART came about a decade after the earliest samples. Study-wide points: Dominance of pre-ART expanded clones persisted, fluctuating and often declining after ART. From about 2004 to 2018, blood was obtained, possibly while participants received older ART regimens. ART adherence, viral resistance and therapy changes were undocumented.

Sequencing used immunoSEQ v3.0 at survey level. Using immunoSEQ multiplex PCR, the repertoire was profiled, and TCRdb retains in-frame clones only, with some absent. The table lists under 45,000 clones, around three quarters of them singletons. The V end lost 4 bases, the J end lost 0 bases, and 8 bases lay between the germline ends. This CDR3 is built from 13 residues. The germline V gene has CDR1 SGHNT and CDR2 YYREEE (reference sequence). This clone was recorded a few times. What it binds is not known. The chain carries TRBV5-4 and TRBJ2-7; a possible D gene is TRBD1 (5 bases). This specimen was unsorted PBMCs, taken 3.4 years after starting antiretroviral therapy. The source is a man aged 30 to 45 with HIV. Here the CDR3 DNA reads TGTGCCAGCAGCCTACAGGACTCCTACGAGCAGTACTTC. Its protein product is CASSLQDSYEQYF.